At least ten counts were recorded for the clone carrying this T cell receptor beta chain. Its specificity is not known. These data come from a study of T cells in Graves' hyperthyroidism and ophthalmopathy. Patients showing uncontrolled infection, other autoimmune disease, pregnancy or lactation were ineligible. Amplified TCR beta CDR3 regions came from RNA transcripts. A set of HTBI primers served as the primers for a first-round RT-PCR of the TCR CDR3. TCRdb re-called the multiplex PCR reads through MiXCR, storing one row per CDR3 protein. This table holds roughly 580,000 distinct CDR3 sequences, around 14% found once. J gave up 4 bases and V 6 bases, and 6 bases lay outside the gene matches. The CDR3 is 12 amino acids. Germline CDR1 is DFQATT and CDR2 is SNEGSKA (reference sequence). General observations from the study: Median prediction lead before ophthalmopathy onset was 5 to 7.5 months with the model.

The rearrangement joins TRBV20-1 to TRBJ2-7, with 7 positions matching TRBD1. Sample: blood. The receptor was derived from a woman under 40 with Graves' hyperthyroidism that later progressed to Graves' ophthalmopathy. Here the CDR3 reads CSAVTGAYEQYF. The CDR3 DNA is TGCAGTGCCGTCACAGGGGCGTACGAGCAGTACTTC.